This T cell receptor (beta chain) was identified in a study of pediatric ulcerative colitis. Comments on this clone: What it binds is unknown.

V was shortened by 5 bases and J by 6 bases, with 8 bases between the two germline ends. In germline, CDR1 is SEHNR, CDR2 FQNEAQ (reference sequence). The CDR3 runs to 12 residues. The rectum was sampled with one to two pinch biopsies at colonoscopy. Study results and caveats: Total lymphocyte DNA, not sorted subsets, was the template. Rectal repertoires separated controls, mild-moderate and acute severe colitis. Rectal pinch biopsies may include blood-derived T cells.

Up to 500,000 reads were sequenced per sample. The data were produced by immunoSEQ multiplex PCR, yet TCRdb's version contains in-frame clones alone and is incomplete. The table records 36,000 or so clones, less than 80% of them present only once. The source is a boy aged 5-17 years with moderate ulcerative colitis. Specimen: gut tissue. This chain connects TRBV7-9 to TRBJ1-5, with D uncertain. CDR3 region: CASSPVGQPQHF. The CDR3 nucleotides read TGTGCCAGCAGCCCTGTCGGTCAGCCCCAGCATTTT.